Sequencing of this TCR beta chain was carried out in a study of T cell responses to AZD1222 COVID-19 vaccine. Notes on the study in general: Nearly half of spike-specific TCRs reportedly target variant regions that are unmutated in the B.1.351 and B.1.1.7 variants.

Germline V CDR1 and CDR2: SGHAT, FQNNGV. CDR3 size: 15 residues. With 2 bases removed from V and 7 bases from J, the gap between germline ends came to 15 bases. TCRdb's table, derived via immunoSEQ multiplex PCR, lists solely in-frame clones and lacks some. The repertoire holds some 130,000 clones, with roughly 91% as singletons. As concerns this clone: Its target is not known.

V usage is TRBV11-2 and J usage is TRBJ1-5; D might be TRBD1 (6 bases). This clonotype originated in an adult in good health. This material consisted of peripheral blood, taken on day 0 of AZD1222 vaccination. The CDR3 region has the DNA TGTGCCAGCAGCTTAAGTCGGGGGCGACACCAGCCCCAGCATTTT. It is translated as CASSLSRGRHQPQHF. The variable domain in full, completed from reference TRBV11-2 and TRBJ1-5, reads EAGVAQSPRYKIIEKRQSVAFWCNPISGHATLYWYQQILGQGPKLLIQFQNNGVVDDSQLPKDRFSAERLKGVDSTLKIQPAKLEDSAVYLCASSLSRGRHQPQHFGDGTRLSIL.